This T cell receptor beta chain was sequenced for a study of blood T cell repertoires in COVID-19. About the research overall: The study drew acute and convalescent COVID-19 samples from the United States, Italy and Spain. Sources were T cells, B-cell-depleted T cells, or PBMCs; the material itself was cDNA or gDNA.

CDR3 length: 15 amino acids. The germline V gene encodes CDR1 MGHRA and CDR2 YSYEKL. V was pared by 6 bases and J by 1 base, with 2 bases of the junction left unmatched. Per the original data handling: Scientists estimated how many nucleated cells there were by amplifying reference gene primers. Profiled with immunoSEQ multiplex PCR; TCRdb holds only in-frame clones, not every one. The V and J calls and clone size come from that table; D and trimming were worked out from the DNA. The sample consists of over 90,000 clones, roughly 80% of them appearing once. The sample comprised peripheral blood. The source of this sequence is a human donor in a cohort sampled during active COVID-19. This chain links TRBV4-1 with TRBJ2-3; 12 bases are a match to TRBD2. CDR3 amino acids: CASRRLAGGTDTQYF. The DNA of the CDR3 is TGCGCCAGCAGGCGACTAGCGGGGGGCACAGATACGCAGTATTTT.